This T cell receptor beta chain was obtained from a study of cytotoxic CD8 clonotypes in ibrutinib-treated CLL. As for the study in general: Roughly 24 partial and 2 complete responses; at median approximately 70 months, about 14 remitted, around twelve progressed. General study points: Patients had baseline clonality above age-matched healthy donors, and this clonality moved with circulating CD8+ T-cell counts.

About this clone: Its antigen is unknown.

This CDR3 is built from 17 residues. The trim removed 4 bases at V and 8 bases at J, leaving 13 bases unmatched. Germline V gives CDR1 SGHDN, CDR2 FVKESK. Sequencing used immunoSEQ multiplex PCR; TCRdb keeps in-frame clones, though not all of them. The sample holds around 33,000 clones, around 53% seen once. This receptor was identified in a human donor with chronic lymphocytic leukemia. This sequence joins TRBV14 and TRBJ2-1, with 11 bases that match TRBD2. Source: PBMCs, taken before ibrutinib treatment. In DNA form, the CDR3 reads TGTGCCAGCAGCCTACTTAGCGGGGGGGTTGCTTACTATGAGCAGTTCTTC. Translated, it gives CASSLLSGGVAYYEQFF.